This TCR beta chain was observed in a study of blood T cell repertoires in COVID-19 (TCRdb year 2020). The study in broad terms: The collaborator samples originated in the United States, Italy and Spain and spanned the acute and convalescent phases of COVID-19. The material from the prospective study consisted of cDNA or gDNA derived from T cells, B-cell-depleted T cells, or PBMCs. Subjects who had been exposed to COVID-19, were actively infected with it, or had recovered from it provided the deeply sampled blood TCRbeta repertoires that made up the dataset. The repertoires were released in a freely available public database meant as a resource for research on the immune response to SARS-CoV-2. The samples were drawn from two sources: the first 160 participants of the ongoing ImmuneRACE study, and 1,000 to 1,500 subjects contributed by 6 global collaborators. The sample metadata nearly always contained a de-identified subject ID, COVID-19 status, age in years and sex. Where available, HLA class I and class II types were obtained from metadata supplied by the sample provider rather than from assay-based typing. The investigation overall reported the following: The quantity of clinical and demographic metadata differed by source and by participant and was supplied without curation.

Of note for this clone: What this receptor recognizes is not known. Per-base qualities were not stored, and no clone one base away is much larger.

The collaborating institutions used their own protocols to collect whole blood in K2EDTA tubes. For TCRbeta analysis, collaborators shipped samples as frozen whole blood, isolated PBMCs, or DNA extracted from either of those sample types. TCRbeta CDR3 regions were amplified from genomic DNA using the immunoSEQ Assay, a bias-controlled multiplex PCR. For the original study's pipeline: Within the assay, amplification of reference gene primers was used to estimate how many nucleated cells each sample contained. Sequence reads were collapsed and filtered to measure the absolute abundance of every unique TCRbeta CDR3 rearrangement. For each sample, productive Simpson clonality was calculated as the square root of Simpson's diversity index across productive rearrangements. TCRdb limited this immuneACCESS table to in-frame rearrangements with V and J called. A share of clones is missing; checked studies link under half to unresolved V genes, and the rest is unexplained. That table is the source of V, J and clone size, and D and trimming were worked out from the DNA. The sample table contains about 120,000 clones; only one count was recorded for approximately 85% of them. The top ten clonotypes cover less than 3.5% of the sample.

CDR1 and CDR2, per the germline V gene, are MGHRA and YSYEKL. The V end gives up 2 bases and the J end 4 bases, leaving 8 bases in the junction not matched to a gene. The CDR3, from cysteine to phenylalanine, totals 17 residues. Only CDR3 DNA remains: 51 bases, in frame from the first base. The TCR originated in a man in his forties with acute or convalescent COVID-19. Sequences were obtained from peripheral blood. The sequence is built from TRBV4-1 and TRBJ1-4; TRBD1 lines up with 9 middle nucleotides. In nucleotide form, the sequence is TGCGCCAGCAGCCAAATCCGGGACAGGGAGGGTAATGAAAAACTGTTTTTT. The translation is CASSQIRDREGNEKLFF.